This T cell receptor (beta chain) was identified in a study of T cell repertoires in cytomegalovirus infection. On the study more broadly: Both a matching HLA type and CMV infection were indicated by public TCR beta signatures.

TCRdb re-analysed the reads in MiXCR, keeping a single row per CDR3 protein. The repertoire holds fewer than 350,000 distinct CDR3 sequences, with roughly 15% as singletons. This clonotype was seen a handful of times. The antigen remains undetermined. Study results and caveats: In two of eight donors, the top clonotype was HLA-C-restricted CMV-specific.

CDR1 is MDHEN, CDR2 SYDVKM, per germline. This CDR3 comprises 18 residues. The V gene end was trimmed by 4 bases and the J gene end by 5 bases; junction bases not matched to a gene: 14. Material for sequencing was PBMCs. The chain has TRBV28 and TRBJ2-3, with 11 positions matching TRBD2. The TCR sequence derives from a human donor in good health (CMV status not recorded). Some clones in this sample may be carry-over from other donors' samples. The CDR3 nucleotides are TGTGCCAGCAGTTCCTCACAAAAACTAGCGGGGGCCCGAGATACGCAGTATTTT. Translated, it gives CASSSSQKLAGARDTQYF. The entire variable domain, with the rest obtained from reference TRBV28 and TRBJ2-3, is as follows: DVKVTQSSRYLVKRTGEKVFLECVQDMDHENMFWYRQDPGLGLRLIYFSYDVKMKEKGDIPEGYSVSREKKERFSLILESASTNQTSMYLCASSSSQKLAGARDTQYFGPGTRLTVL.